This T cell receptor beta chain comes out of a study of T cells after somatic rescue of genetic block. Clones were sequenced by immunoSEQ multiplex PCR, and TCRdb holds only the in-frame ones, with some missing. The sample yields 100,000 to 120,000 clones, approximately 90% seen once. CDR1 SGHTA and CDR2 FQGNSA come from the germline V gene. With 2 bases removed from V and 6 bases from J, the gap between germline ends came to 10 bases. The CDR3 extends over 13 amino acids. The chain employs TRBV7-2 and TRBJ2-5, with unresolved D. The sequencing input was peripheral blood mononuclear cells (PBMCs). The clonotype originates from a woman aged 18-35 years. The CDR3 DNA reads TGTGCCAGCAGCTTAAAGGTCGAAAAGACCCAGTACTTC. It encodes CASSLKVEKTQYF. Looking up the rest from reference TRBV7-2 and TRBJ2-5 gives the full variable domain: GAGVSQSPSNKVTEKGKDVELRCDPISGHTALYWYRQSLGQGLEFLIYFQGNSAPDKSGLPSDRFSAERTGGSVSTLTIQRTQQEDSAVYLCASSLKVEKTQYFGPGTRLLVL.